These T cell receptor beta chains were read from a single sample in a study of T-cell memory formation after mild COVID-19. Each CDR3 protein gets one entry after TCRdb re-called the 5' RACE reads with MiXCR. Counted here are approximately 570,000 distinct CDR3 sequences, more than 15% occurring once; the ten biggest clones make up 12%. Material: PBMCs or a T cell subset sorted from them (not recorded which). The receptors stem from an adult woman who had mild COVID-19 (a few samples of this study predate the infection). Cell type and time point are not known. Each CDR3 is given with its conserved first and last residue. The order of the fields is D gene, V gene, clone size, J gene, CDR3 protein, CDR3 DNA. A D gene is named only where the DNA matches it firmly. Size is omitted from some rows. Given values are once, few, many or a class for expanded clones.

-,TRBV29-1,-,TRBJ1-2,CSVVGVGGYTF,TGCAGCGTTGTAGGGGTAGGCGGCTACACCTTC
-,TRBV15,-,TRBJ1-1,CAASREWGDTEAFF,TGTGCCGCCAGCAGAGAATGGGGGGACACTGAAGCTTTCTTT
-,TRBV6-1,few,TRBJ1-2,CASSDRYYGYTF,TGTGCCAGCAGTGACAGATACTATGGCTACACCTTC
-,TRBV7-9,many,TRBJ2-5,CASSTGTQETQYF,TGTGCCAGCAGCACCGGGACTCAAGAGACCCAGTACTTC
-,TRBV11-2,few,TRBJ2-2,CASSLVPGNTGELFF,TGTGCCAGCAGCTTAGTCCCAGGGAACACCGGGGAGCTGTTTTTT
-,TRBV6-5,-,TRBJ2-7,CASSTEDYLTGYEQYF,TGTGCCAGCAGTACAGAGGATTATTTAACGGGCTACGAGCAGTACTTC
TRBD1,TRBV7-9,few,TRBJ2-1,CAGTDPNEQFF,TGTGCGGGGACAGACCCCAATGAGCAGTTCTTC
-,TRBV27,-,TRBJ1-5,CASSRRLDQPQHF,TGTGCCAGCAGCCGACGGTTGGATCAGCCCCAGCATTTT
-,TRBV30,-,TRBJ2-7,CAWSVDSGEQYF,TGTGCCTGGAGTGTAGATAGTGGGGAGCAGTACTTC
-,TRBV29-1,few,TRBJ1-1,CSVSQRLNTEAFF,TGCAGCGTTTCCCAGAGGTTAAACACTGAAGCTTTCTTT
-,TRBV7-6,-,TRBJ2-1,CASSLRPGEDEQFF,TGTGCCAGCAGCTTACGCCCAGGGGAGGATGAGCAGTTCTTC
-,TRBV12-3/TRBV12-4,-,TRBJ1-2,CAGRGSYGYTF,TGTGCAGGTCGGGGGAGCTATGGCTACACCTTC
-,TRBV12-3/TRBV12-4,-,TRBJ2-1,CASTPSEELKQFF,TGTGCCAGCACCCCTTCTGAAGAGCTAAAGCAGTTCTTC
-,TRBV7-9,few,TRBJ2-5,CASSPPGRTQYF,TGTGCCAGCAGCCCCCCTGGTCGGACCCAGTACTTC
TRBD2,TRBV5-1,many,TRBJ2-1,CASSPGTSGSNEQFF,TGCGCCAGCAGCCCCGGGACTAGCGGGAGTAACGAGCAGTTCTTC
-,TRBV6-6,few,TRBJ1-2,CASSYTSGGLNGYTF,TGTGCCAGCAGTTATACCTCCGGGGGGCTCAATGGCTACACCTTC
-,TRBV27,few,TRBJ1-2,CASSLTGTHYGYTF,TGTGCCAGCAGCTTAACAGGGACTCACTATGGCTACACCTTC
-,TRBV7-9,many,TRBJ1-6,CASSLEQVNSPLHF,TGTGCCAGCAGCTTAGAGCAGGTCAATTCACCCCTCCACTTT
-,TRBV7-2,few,TRBJ1-1,CASSLVAGDTEAFF,TGTGCCAGCAGCTTAGTTGCAGGGGACACTGAAGCTTTCTTT
-,TRBV20-1,-,TRBJ1-2,CSASRLGPRAMRYTF,TGCAGTGCTAGTCGGCTCGGCCCTAGGGCTATGCGGTACACCTTC
-,TRBV12-3/TRBV12-4,once,TRBJ2-5,CASSTTGAGLGETQYF,TGTGCCAGCAGTACGACGGGGGCGGGGTTGGGGGAGACCCAGTACTTC
TRBD2,TRBV6-2/TRBV6-3,-,TRBJ2-6,CASSDRLAGLSGANVLTF,TGTGCCAGCAGCGACAGACTAGCGGGACTCTCTGGGGCCAACGTCCTGACTTTC
-,TRBV18,few,TRBJ1-1,CASSPDSRPNTEAFF,TGTGCCAGCTCACCGGATTCACGGCCAAACACTGAAGCTTTCTTT
TRBD1,TRBV6-6,-,TRBJ1-2,CASSYSGQGDYGYTF,TGTGCCAGCAGTTACTCTGGACAGGGGGACTATGGCTACACCTTC
-,TRBV4-2,few,TRBJ1-1,CASSQDPRVTNTEAFF,TGTGCCAGCAGCCAAGATCCCAGGGTTACGAACACTGAAGCTTTCTTT
TRBD2,TRBV4-2,many,TRBJ2-1,CASSQDPGGGYNEQFF,TGTGCCAGCAGCCAAGATCCGGGAGGTGGGTACAATGAGCAGTTCTTC
TRBD1,TRBV7-7,few,TRBJ2-5,CASSLGGTVQETQYF,TGTGCCAGCAGCTTAGGAGGGACAGTACAAGAGACCCAGTACTTC
-,TRBV7-2,many,TRBJ2-5,CASSRWGWLADQETQYF,TGTGCCAGCAGCCGATGGGGTTGGCTAGCTGACCAAGAGACCCAGTACTTC
TRBD1,TRBV12-3/TRBV12-4,few,TRBJ2-1,CASSLDRGEVNEQFF,TGTGCCAGCAGCCTCGACAGGGGAGAGGTGAATGAGCAGTTCTTC
-,TRBV24-1,-,TRBJ2-5,CATSDWTWETQYF,TGTGCCACCAGTGACTGGACCTGGGAGACCCAGTACTTC
-,TRBV25-1,many,TRBJ1-5,CASSESSDGIQPQHF,TGTGCCAGCAGTGAATCCTCGGACGGGATTCAGCCCCAGCATTTT
TRBD1,TRBV6-5,few,TRBJ2-3,CASRLGQGAGDTQYF,TGTGCCAGCAGATTGGGACAGGGGGCAGGAGATACGCAGTATTTT
-,TRBV4-2,-,TRBJ1-1,CASSQPLSRSNTEAFF,TGTGCCAGCAGCCAACCCTTATCCAGGTCAAACACTGAAGCTTTCTTT
-,TRBV20-1,-,TRBJ2-1,CSARGEGPENEQFF,TGCAGTGCTAGAGGCGAGGGCCCTGAGAATGAGCAGTTCTTC
-,TRBV6-6,-,TRBJ1-4,CASSYPGAPNEKLFF,TGTGCCAGCAGTTACCCAGGGGCGCCTAATGAAAAACTGTTTTTT
-,TRBV5-1,few,TRBJ2-3,CASSFGTGQLGDTQYF,TGCGCCAGCAGCTTTGGAACAGGGCAACTCGGGGATACGCAGTATTTT
-,TRBV12-3/TRBV12-4,-,TRBJ1-4,CASSLAEQGEKLFF,TGTGCCAGCAGTTTAGCCGAACAGGGCGAAAAACTGTTTTTT
-,TRBV21-1,-,TRBJ2-2,CASSKFRGRAGDIGELFF,TGTGCCAGCAGCAAATTTAGAGGAAGAGCGGGAGACATCGGGGAGCTGTTTTTT
-,TRBV5-1,-,TRBJ1-2,CASNRGGSFYGYTF,TGCGCCAGCAACCGGGGGGGCAGCTTCTATGGCTACACCTTC
TRBD2,TRBV7-3,few,TRBJ2-1,CASSWTSADEQFF,TGTGCCAGCAGCTGGACTAGCGCGGATGAGCAGTTCTTC
TRBD2,TRBV6-5,few,TRBJ2-7,CASRSLAGGLSGSYEQYF,TGTGCCAGCAGGTCACTAGCGGGGGGGCTCTCGGGCTCCTACGAGCAGTACTTC